A single sample gave rise to the 8 T cell receptor beta chains below, sequenced in a study of shared clonotypes between healthy human individuals. It was CD45RO-negative cells, positively selected for CCR7, that made up naive CD8 cells, with terminally differentiated effector memory CD45RA+ cells excluded. Sequencing used immunoSEQ multiplex PCR; TCRdb keeps in-frame clones, though not all of them. Among around 560,000 clones listed, approximately 95% were seen once. Sequenced sample: naive CD8+ T cells sorted from blood. The receptors originated from a woman in her twenties or thirties in good health.

There are a few counts of this clone. Additional DNA sequences in this sample encode the identical CDR3. This chain uses TRBV27 with TRBJ2-7, with TRBD1 identical over 7 bases. The CDR3 runs to 13 residues. J gave up 1 base and V 4 bases, and 1 base lay outside the gene matches. From germline, CDR1 is MNHEY and CDR2 SMNVEV (reference sequence). CDR3: CASSWGQSYEQYF. CDR3 in DNA: TGTGCCAGCAGTTGGGGACAGTCCTACGAGCAGTACTTC.

The chain links TRBV27 to TRBJ2-1; D may match TRBD1 or TRBD2 (5 bases each). The V gene lost 1 base and the J gene lost 16 bases, with 20 bases spanning the gap. In germline, CDR1 is MNHEY, CDR2 SMNVEV (reference sequence). The CDR3 spans 14 residues. The CDR3 nucleotides are TGTGCCAGCAGTTTATTGGGGCCGGCTAGTGGGGGATTCTTC. Its protein product is CASSLLGPASGGFF.

The chain has TRBV4-1 and TRBJ2-5, with 9 nucleotides matching TRBD1. The J call may be mistaken, given a closer DNA end match to TRBJ2-7. Per germline, CDR1 MGHRA and CDR2 YSYEKL. The CDR3 covers 16 residues. This CDR3 reads CASSLSVGTGTYEQYF. In DNA, the CDR3 is TGCGCCAGCAGCCTCAGCGTAGGGACAGGGACTTACGAGCAGTACTTC.

This sequence joins TRBV6-6 and TRBJ2-7; D is possibly TRBD1 or TRBD2 (5 bases each). Trimming pared 6 bases from V and 6 bases from J, leaving 18 bases between. The CDR3 is 14 amino acids. Per the germline V gene, CDR1 is MNHNY and CDR2 is SVGAGI (reference sequence). CDR3 DNA sequence: TGTGCCAGCAGATCCGGGACCAGAACCCTCGAGCAGTACTTC. This encodes CASRSGTRTLEQYF.

In its sample, this clone was seen once. In the same sample, other DNA sequences code for this CDR3. V usage is TRBV27 and J usage is TRBJ2-7; D call uncertain. This CDR3 region has 13 residues. Germline V gene lookup returns CDR1 MNHEY and CDR2 SMNVEV (reference sequence). V was trimmed by 2 bases and J by 2 bases, leaving 7 bases between them. The CDR3 reads CASSLGVTYEQYF. The CDR3, as DNA: TGTGCCAGCAGTTTAGGGGTCACCTACGAGCAGTACTTC.

The chain recombines TRBV28 with TRBJ2-7; 7 bases map to TRBD2. CDR1 and CDR2 (germline): MDHEN, SYDVKM. The CDR3 is 14 amino acids. V shed 6 bases, J shed 5 bases, and the junction held 10 bases outside the gene matches. CDR3 in amino acids: CASRESGGNHEQYF. The CDR3 coding sequence is TGTGCCAGCAGGGAATCGGGGGGAAACCACGAGCAGTACTTC.

The V call is TRBV7-9, the J call TRBJ2-7; 7 bases align to TRBD2. Germline assignment: CDR1 SEHNR and CDR2 FQNEAQ (reference sequence). This CDR3 comprises 12 residues. The V and J ends lost 5 bases and 3 bases, in that order; junction bases with no gene match: 1. CDR3 sequence: CASSGGGYEQYF. The CDR3 DNA reads as TGTGCCAGCAGCGGCGGGGGCTACGAGCAGTACTTC.

This chain connects TRBV7-8 to TRBJ2-3; 14 nucleotides match TRBD2. Germline V gene lookup returns CDR1 SGHVS and CDR2 FQNEAQ. V lost 4 bases, J lost 4 bases, and 4 bases stayed unmatched. This CDR3 region has 16 residues. The DNA for the CDR3 is TGTGCCAGCAGCTACGGGACTAGCGGGGGCCCAGATACGCAGTATTTT. Residues: CASSYGTSGGPDTQYF.